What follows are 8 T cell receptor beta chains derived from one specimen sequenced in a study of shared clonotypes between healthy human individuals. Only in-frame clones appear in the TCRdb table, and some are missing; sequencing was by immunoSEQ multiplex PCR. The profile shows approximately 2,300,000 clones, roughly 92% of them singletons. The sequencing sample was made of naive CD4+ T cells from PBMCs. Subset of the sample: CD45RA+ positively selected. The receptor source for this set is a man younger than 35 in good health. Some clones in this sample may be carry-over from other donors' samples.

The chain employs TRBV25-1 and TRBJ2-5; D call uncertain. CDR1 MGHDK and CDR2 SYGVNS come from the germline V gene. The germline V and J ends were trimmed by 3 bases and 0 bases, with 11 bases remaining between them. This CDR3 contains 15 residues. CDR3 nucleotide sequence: TGTGCCAGCAGTGACCACAGCTTTTACCAAGAGACCCAGTACTTC. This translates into CASSDHSFYQETQYF.

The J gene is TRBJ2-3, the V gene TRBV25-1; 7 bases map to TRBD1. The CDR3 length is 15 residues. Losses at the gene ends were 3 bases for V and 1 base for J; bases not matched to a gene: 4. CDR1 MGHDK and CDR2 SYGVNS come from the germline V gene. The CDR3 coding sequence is TGTGCCAGCAGTGATTACGGACAGGGCACAGATACGCAGTATTTT. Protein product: CASSDYGQGTDTQYF.

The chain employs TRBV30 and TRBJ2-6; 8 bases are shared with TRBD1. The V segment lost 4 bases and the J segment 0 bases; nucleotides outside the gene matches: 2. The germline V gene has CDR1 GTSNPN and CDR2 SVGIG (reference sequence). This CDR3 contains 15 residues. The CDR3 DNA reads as TGTGCCTGGAACACAGGGGGCTCTGGGGCCAACGTCCTGACTTTC. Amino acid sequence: CAWNTGGSGANVLTF.

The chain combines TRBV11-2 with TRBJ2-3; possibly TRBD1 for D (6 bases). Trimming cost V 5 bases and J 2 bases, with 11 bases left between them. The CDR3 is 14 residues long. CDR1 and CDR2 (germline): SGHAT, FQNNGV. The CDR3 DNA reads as TGTGCCAGCAGCCTCAGGGGCACCACAGATACGCAGTATTTT. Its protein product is CASSLRGTTDTQYF.

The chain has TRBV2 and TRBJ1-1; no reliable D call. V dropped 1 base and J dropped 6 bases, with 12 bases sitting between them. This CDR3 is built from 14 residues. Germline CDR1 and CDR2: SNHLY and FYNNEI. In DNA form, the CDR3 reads TGTGCCAGCAGTGAAGGTCGGGTGTGGTCTGAAGCTTTCTTT. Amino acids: CASSEGRVWSEAFF.

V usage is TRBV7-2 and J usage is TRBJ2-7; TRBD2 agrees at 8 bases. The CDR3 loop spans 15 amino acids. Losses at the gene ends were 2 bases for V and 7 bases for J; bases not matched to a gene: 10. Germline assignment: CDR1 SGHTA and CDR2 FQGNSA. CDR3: CASSLSRGAVGEQYF. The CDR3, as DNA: TGTGCCAGCAGCTTATCGCGGGGGGCGGTGGGAGAGCAGTACTTC.

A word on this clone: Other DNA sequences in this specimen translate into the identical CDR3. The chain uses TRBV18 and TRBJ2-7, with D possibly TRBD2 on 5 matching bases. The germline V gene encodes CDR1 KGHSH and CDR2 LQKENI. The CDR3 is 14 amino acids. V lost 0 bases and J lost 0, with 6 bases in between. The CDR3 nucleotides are TGTGCCAGCTCACCACCGGGGAGCTCCTACGAGCAGTACTTC. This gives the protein CASSPPGSSYEQYF.

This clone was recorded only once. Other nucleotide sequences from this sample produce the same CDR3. CDR3 sequence: CASSIRTGQPQHF. DNA for the CDR3: TGTGCCAGTAGTATAAGGACGGGTCAGCCCCAGCATTTT. The genes are TRBV19 and TRBJ1-5; no reliable D call. Trimming stripped 2 bases from V and 6 bases from J, with 8 bases between. The CDR3 runs to 13 residues. Germline values: CDR1 LNHDA, CDR2 SQIVND (reference sequence).